Sequencing of this T cell receptor (beta chain) was carried out in a study of T cells expressing NK-cell markers. For the study at large: Seven of the eight sequenced donors were HCMV-seropositive; one was seronegative.

This clonotype is medium-sized by frequency. Its target is unknown. Notes on the study in general: CD8+ T cells in 5 or 6 donors included dominant NKG2C+ clonotypes at about 1.0-7.5%. These clonotypes additionally ranked first within the CD3+CD56-NKG2C+ fraction of a few donors.

After re-calling the 5' RACE reads, TCRdb lists one entry per CDR3 protein, DNA absent. Here the sample table reports about 2,200 distinct CDR3 sequences. CDR1 is KGHDR and CDR2 is SFDVKD in the germline V gene. The CDR3 runs to 11 residues. This clonotype originated in a woman in her late teens or twenties in good health. Sample: blood T cells: a sorted CD56 or NKG2C T cell subset, CD4+ or CD8+ T cells, or bulk PBMC T cells (not recorded which). This chain joins TRBV24-1 and TRBJ2-1. CDR3: CATSAGNEQFF.